This entry lists 2 T cell receptor beta chains sequenced from one sample in a study of identical twins. TCRdb fed the 5' RACE reads into MiXCR, producing one record per CDR3 protein. The sample has 1.5 million to 2 million distinct CDR3 sequences, less than 35% seen once. Sequencing used cord blood. These receptors were collected from a newborn girl in good health.

This clonotype was picked up a small number of times. The chain has TRBV29-1 and TRBJ2-1, with a tentative D call TRBD2 (5 bases). Germline CDR1 SQVTM, CDR2 ANQGSEA. This CDR3 spans 12 amino acids. V was trimmed by 0 bases and J by 14 bases, leaving 14 bases between them. The CDR3 region is CSVEDLGVVEFF. Written as DNA, the CDR3 is TGCAGCGTTGAAGATCTGGGAGTGGTGGAGTTCTTC.

The rearrangement joins TRBV20-1 to TRBJ2-5; maybe TRBD2 (5 bases). The CDR3 extends over 13 amino acids. The V gene's germline CDR1 is DFQATT and CDR2 SNEGSKA (reference sequence). Between the trimmed V and J ends, which lost 0 bases and 1 base, there was a span of 6 bases. DNA for the CDR3: TGCAGTGCTAGAGAAGCGGCCCAAGAGACCCAGTACTTC. As protein: CSAREAAQETQYF.